The entry that follows covers one T cell receptor (beta chain) sequence. The sample is drawn from a study of blood T cell repertoires in COVID-19. Study-wide background: Samples came from the United States, Italy and Spain, spanning acute and convalescent COVID-19. In each case, the material was cDNA or gDNA derived from T cells, B-cell-depleted T cells, or PBMCs.

Per the original data handling: Reference gene primer amplification gave nucleated cell count estimates. Assay: immunoSEQ multiplex PCR; the TCRdb copy retains only in-frame clones and omits some. The V and J calls and the clone size are those of that table, but D and trimming were determined from the DNA. The table lists fewer than 300,000 clones, about 83% of them singletons. Sequenced input: peripheral blood. The clonotype comes from a man of 80 years or more with acute or convalescent COVID-19.

The CDR3 nucleotides read TGCGCCAGCAGCCAACGCTCGGAAGGGAGCGGGAATGAGCAGTTCTTC. Translated, it gives CASSQRSEGSGNEQFF. The chain employs TRBV4-1 and TRBJ2-1; a possible D gene is TRBD2 (6 bases). The CDR3 consists of 16 residues. In germline, CDR1 is MGHRA, CDR2 YSYEKL. V was cut by 2 bases and J by 7 bases, with 18 bases left in between.